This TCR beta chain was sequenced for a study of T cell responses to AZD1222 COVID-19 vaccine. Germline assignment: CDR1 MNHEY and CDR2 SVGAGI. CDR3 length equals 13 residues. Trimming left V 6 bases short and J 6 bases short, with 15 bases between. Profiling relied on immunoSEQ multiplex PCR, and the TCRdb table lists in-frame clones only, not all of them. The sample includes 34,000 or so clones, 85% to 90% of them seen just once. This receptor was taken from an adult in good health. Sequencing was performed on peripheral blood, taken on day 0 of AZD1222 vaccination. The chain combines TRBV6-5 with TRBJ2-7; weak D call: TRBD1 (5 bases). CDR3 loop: CASRPAPGPEQYF. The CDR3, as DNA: TGTGCCAGCAGACCCGCTCCAGGGCCCGAGCAGTACTTC.